The clone carrying this T cell receptor beta chain has ten or more counts. Antigen: not known. V shed 1 base and J shed 4 bases, with 7 bases lying between them. The CDR3 has 13 residues. Germline lookup yields CDR1 SQVTM and CDR2 ANQGSEA. This specimen comes from a study of CD8 T cells in ankylosing spondylitis. Overall study findings and caveats: Characteristic of ankylosing spondylitis blood, it appeared, was a TCR beta motif comprising about 8 highly homologous variants.

TCRdb reprocessed the 5' RACE reads with MiXCR, giving one entry per CDR3 protein. This sample has a few hundred thousand distinct CDR3 sequences, with 6% to 8% found just once. The sequencing input was blood, either unsorted or a sorted T cell fraction (not recorded which). The clonotype comes from a male donor with ankylosing spondylitis. This chain uses TRBV29-1 with TRBJ2-2; D remains unclear. CDR3 region: CSVEGTGTGELFF. The CDR3 nucleotides are TGCAGCGTTGAAGGGACGGGCACCGGGGAGCTGTTTTTT.